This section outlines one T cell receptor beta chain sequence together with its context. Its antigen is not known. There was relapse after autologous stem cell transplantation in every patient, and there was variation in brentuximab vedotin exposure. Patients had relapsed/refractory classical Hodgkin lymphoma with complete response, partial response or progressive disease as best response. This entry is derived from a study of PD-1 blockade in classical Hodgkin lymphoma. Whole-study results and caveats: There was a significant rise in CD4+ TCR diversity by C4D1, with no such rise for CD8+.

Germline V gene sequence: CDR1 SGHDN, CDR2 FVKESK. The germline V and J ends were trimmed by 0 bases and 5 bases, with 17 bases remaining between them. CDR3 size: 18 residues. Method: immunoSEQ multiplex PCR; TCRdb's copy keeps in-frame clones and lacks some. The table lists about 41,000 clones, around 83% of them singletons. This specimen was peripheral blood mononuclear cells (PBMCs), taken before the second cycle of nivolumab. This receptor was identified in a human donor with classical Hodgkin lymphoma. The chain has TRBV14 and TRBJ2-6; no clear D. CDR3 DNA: TGTGCCAGCAGCCAAGATCCCTCGTTTTCTTCCTGGGCCAACGTCCTGACTTTC. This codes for CASSQDPSFSSWANVLTF.